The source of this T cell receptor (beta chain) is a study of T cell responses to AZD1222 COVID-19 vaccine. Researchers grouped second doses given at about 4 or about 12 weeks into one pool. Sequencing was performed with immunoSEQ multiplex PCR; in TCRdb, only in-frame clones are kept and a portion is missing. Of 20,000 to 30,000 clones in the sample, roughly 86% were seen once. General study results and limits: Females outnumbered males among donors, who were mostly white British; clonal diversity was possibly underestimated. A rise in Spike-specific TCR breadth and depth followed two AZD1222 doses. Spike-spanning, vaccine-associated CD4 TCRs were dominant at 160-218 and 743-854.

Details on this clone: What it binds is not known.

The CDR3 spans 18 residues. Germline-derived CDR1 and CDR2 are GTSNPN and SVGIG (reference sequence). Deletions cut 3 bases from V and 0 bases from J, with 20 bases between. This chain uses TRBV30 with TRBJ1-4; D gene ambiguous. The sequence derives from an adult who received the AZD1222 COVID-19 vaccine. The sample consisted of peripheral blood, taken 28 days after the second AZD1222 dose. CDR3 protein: CAWSSPAGRFATNEKLFF. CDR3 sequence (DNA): TGTGCCTGGAGCTCCCCGGCTGGCAGATTTGCAACTAATGAAAAACTGTTTTTT.